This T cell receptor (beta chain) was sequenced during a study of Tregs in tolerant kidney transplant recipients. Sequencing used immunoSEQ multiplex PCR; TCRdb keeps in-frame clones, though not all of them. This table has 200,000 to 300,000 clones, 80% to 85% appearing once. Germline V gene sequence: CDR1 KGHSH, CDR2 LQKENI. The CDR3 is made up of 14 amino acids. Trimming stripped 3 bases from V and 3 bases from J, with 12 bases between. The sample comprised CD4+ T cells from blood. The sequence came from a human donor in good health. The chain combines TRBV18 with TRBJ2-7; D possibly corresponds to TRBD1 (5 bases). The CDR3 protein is CASSPVDQGYEQYF. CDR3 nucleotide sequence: TGTGCCAGCTCACCGGTGGATCAGGGCTACGAGCAGTACTTC. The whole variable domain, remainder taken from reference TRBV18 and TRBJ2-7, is NAGVMQNPRHLVRRRGQEARLRCSPMKGHSHVYWYRQLPEEGLKFMVYLQKENIIDESGMPKERFSAEFPKEGPSILRIQQVVRGDSAAYFCASSPVDQGYEQYFGPGTRLTVT.